The clone carrying this TCR beta chain came up once. No antigen is known for it. The sample originates from a study of regulatory and conventional T cells in RAG deficiency. General study points: Other subsets showed 9.5 to 10-fold reductions, but Treg unique TCR beta sequences fell about 100-fold in these patients. Shannon entropy fell and Simpson indices rose in RAG-deficient patients. Patient subsets had shorter CDR3s; Omenn Treg-Tconv overlap exceeded 75%.

Germline V gene data show CDR1 as LNHNV and CDR2 as YYDKDF (reference sequence). This CDR3 spans 14 amino acids. V dropped 4 bases and J dropped 11 bases, with 18 bases sitting between them. Sequencing was performed with immunoSEQ multiplex PCR; in TCRdb, only in-frame clones are kept and a portion is missing. The data contain 25,000 to 35,000 clones, 85% to 90% of them singletons. These same data were also listed under a study on regulatory T cells. Per that study: The primer mix had 52 TRBV and 13 TRBJ primers. Skewed V and J usage and few unique V-J pairs marked patient repertoires, most in Tregs.

Material: CD8+ T cells sorted from blood. This clonotype originated in a human donor in good health. This chain links TRBV15 with TRBJ1-5, with a weak D call TRBD1 (6 bases). The CDR3 coding sequence is TGTGCCACCAGCACCGGACAGCCGTTCGTCGCCCAGCATTTT. It encodes CATSTGQPFVAQHF. The variable domain in full, completed from reference TRBV15 and TRBJ1-5, reads DAMVIQNPRYQVTQFGKPVTLSCSQTLNHNVMYWYQQKSSQAPKLLFHYYDKDFNNEADTPDNFQSRRPNTSFCFLDIRSPGLGDTAMYLCATSTGQPFVAQHFGDGTRLSIL.